One and the same sample provided the 25 T cell receptor beta chains below, sequenced in a study of T cells in Graves' hyperthyroidism and ophthalmopathy. TCR beta CDR3 sequences were amplified from RNA transcripts. TCR CDR3 underwent first-round RT-PCR with the HTBI primer set. TCRdb reprocessed the multiplex PCR reads via MiXCR and lists one record per CDR3 protein. Of 660,000 or so distinct CDR3 sequences listed, 45% are singletons. The sample comprised peripheral blood or thyroid tissue (not recorded which). All receptors come from an adult man with Graves' disease, either hyperthyroidism or ophthalmopathy (not recorded which).

The chain couples TRBV7-9 to TRBJ1-6; 9 positions agree with TRBD1. CDR3 length: 18 residues. CDR1 is SEHNR and CDR2 is FQNEAQ in the germline V gene (reference sequence). J lost 7 bases, V lost 4 bases, and 14 bases had no gene match. The CDR3: CASSSHDLQGAGNSPLHF. The CDR3 DNA is TGTGCCAGCAGCTCGCACGACCTACAGGGGGCCGGGAATTCACCCCTCCACTTT.

The rearrangement joins TRBV7-7 to TRBJ2-5; TRBD1 aligns across 10 bases. The CDR3 totals 12 residues. Germline V gives CDR1 SSHAT, CDR2 FNYEAQ (reference sequence). This chain's CDR3 is CARDRGRETQYF. CDR3 nucleotide sequence: TGTGCTAGAGACAGGGGGCGTGAGACCCAGTACTTC.

This clonotype was picked up a small number of times. V usage is TRBV5-6 and J usage is TRBJ1-1, with TRBD1 as a possible D gene (6 bases). Trimming shortened V by 4 bases and J by 0 bases, and 13 bases separated the two germline ends. Germline-derived CDR1 and CDR2 are SGHDT and YYEEEE. The CDR3 is 15 residues long. The CDR3 spells CASSHLGGMNTEAFF. DNA for the CDR3: TGTGCCAGCAGCCACCTAGGGGGGATGAACACTGAAGCTTTCTTT.

As concerns this clonotype: One junction end does not reproduce the germline sequence, and a read error may be involved. This chain links TRBV4-1 with TRBJ1-4, with 7 bases matching TRBD1. This CDR3 contains 16 residues. Germline V gene data show CDR1 as MGHRA and CDR2 as YSYEKL. The DNA of the CDR3 is TGTGCCAGCAGCCGGACCAAAGGGGGCGCGGCCGAAAAACTGTTTTTT. This gives the protein CASSRTKGGAAEKLFF.

Comments on this clonotype: A much larger clonotype is one base distant, so this may be a read error. V is TRBV10-3 and J is TRBJ2-7; D call uncertain. The CDR3 covers 11 residues. V dropped 5 bases and J dropped 3 bases, with 5 bases sitting between them. Germline CDR1 is ENHRY and CDR2 is SYGVKD. The CDR3 DNA sequence: TGTGCCATCAGTTACAGCTACGAGCAGTACTTC. Its protein product is CAISYSYEQYF.

Many counts were recorded for this clonotype. The gene calls are TRBV6-5 and TRBJ1-2, with 8 bases lining up with TRBD1. The trim removed 5 bases at V and 8 bases at J, leaving 10 bases unmatched. The germline V gene has CDR1 MNHEY and CDR2 SVGAGI. The CDR3 covers 14 residues. The CDR3 protein is CASSQGTGARGYTF. CDR3 DNA: TGTGCCAGCAGTCAAGGGACAGGAGCTAGGGGCTACACCTTC.

V and J are TRBV10-3 and TRBJ1-5; no clear D. The germline V gene has CDR1 ENHRY and CDR2 SYGVKD. The CDR3 sequence is 12 residues long. V was trimmed by 10 bases and J by 6 bases, leaving 13 bases between them. The CDR3 region has the DNA TGTGCCACCAGACGAGGGTCTCAGCCCCAGCATTTT. Translation gives CATRRGSQPQHF.

This clonotype was seen at least ten times. The chain recombines TRBV2 with TRBJ1-1; D not certain. Germline CDR1 SNHLY, CDR2 FYNNEI. This CDR3 comprises 13 residues. The V end was cut by 3 bases, the J end by 4 bases, with 9 bases between. The CDR3 sequence is CASSERWLTEAFF. CDR3 bases: TGTGCCAGCAGTGAGAGGTGGCTCACTGAAGCTTTCTTT. Using reference TRBV2 and TRBJ1-1 for the parts outside the CDR3, the full variable domain is EPEVTQTPSHQVTQMGQEVILRCVPISNHLYFYWYRQILGQKVEFLVSFYNNEISEKSEIFDDQFSVERPDGSNFTLKIRSTKLEDSAMYFCASSERWLTEAFFGQGTRLTVV.

The rearrangement uses TRBV6-1 and TRBJ1-4; no reliable D call. The germline V and J ends were trimmed by 6 bases and 7 bases, with 12 bases remaining between them. Germline assignment: CDR1 MNHNS and CDR2 SASEGT. This CDR3 contains 13 residues. DNA of the CDR3: TGTGCCAGCAGGGAATCGGGCCGTGAAAAACTGTTTTTT. This gives the protein CASRESGREKLFF.

The genes are TRBV7-2 and TRBJ1-1, with no clear D. CDR3 length: 12 residues. The V gene lost 6 bases and the J gene lost 7 bases, with 12 bases spanning the gap. Germline CDR1 is SGHTA and CDR2 is FQGNSA. This CDR3 reads CASSSWGGEAFF. The DNA for the CDR3 is TGTGCCAGCAGTTCCTGGGGTGGTGAAGCTTTCTTT.

The rearrangement links TRBV10-3 to TRBJ1-1, with 7 bases matching TRBD1. CDR1 and CDR2 (germline): ENHRY, SYGVKD. CDR3 size: 13 residues. V shed 6 bases, J shed 6 bases, and the junction held 7 bases outside the gene matches. The DNA of the CDR3 is TGTGCCATCAGCCCGGGACAGATGGCTGAAGCTTTCTTT. It encodes CAISPGQMAEAFF.

This clonotype occurred a few times. The chain recombines TRBV7-8 with TRBJ1-2, with TRBD1 matching over 8 bases. Germline CDR1 SGHVS, CDR2 FQNEAQ. The CDR3 runs to 16 residues. V lost 4 bases and J lost 1; bases outside the gene matches: 8. CDR3 sequence: CASSSTGTGYNYGYTF. The CDR3 DNA reads TGTGCCAGCAGCTCGACCGGGACAGGTTATAACTATGGCTACACCTTC.

This clonotype was detected many times. This sequence joins TRBV20-1 and TRBJ1-6; D perhaps matches TRBD1 (6 bases). CDR1 is DFQATT, CDR2 SNEGSKA, per germline (reference sequence). V lost 3 bases, J lost 7 bases, and 16 bases lay in between. This CDR3 is 15 amino acids long. CDR3 nucleotide sequence: TGCAGTGCTAGCGTCCCGGACAGCAGGAATTCACCCCTCCACTTT. It specifies CSASVPDSRNSPLHF.

The chain has TRBV2 and TRBJ1-5; 8 positions match TRBD1. In germline, CDR1 is SNHLY, CDR2 FYNNEI. The V segment lost 1 base and the J segment 2 bases; nucleotides outside the gene matches: 7. The CDR3 has 17 amino acids. Here the CDR3 DNA reads TGTGCCAGCAGTGAAGGGCAGGGGGCGTGGGGCAATCAGCCCCAGCATTTT. The encoded protein is CASSEGQGAWGNQPQHF. The full variable domain, completed using reference TRBV2 and TRBJ1-5, is EPEVTQTPSHQVTQMGQEVILRCVPISNHLYFYWYRQILGQKVEFLVSFYNNEISEKSEIFDDQFSVERPDGSNFTLKIRSTKLEDSAMYFCASSEGQGAWGNQPQHFGDGTRLSIL.

This clonotype was seen repeatedly, ten times or more. V gene TRBV10-3 combines with J gene TRBJ2-7; tentative D call: TRBD2 (6 bases). The germline gives CDR1 ENHRY, CDR2 SYGVKD. Trimming removed 6 bases from V and 1 base from J, with 10 bases in between. This CDR3 is 13 amino acids long. CDR3: CAIRPGTSYEQYF. CDR3 DNA sequence: TGTGCCATCAGACCCGGGACTTCCTACGAGCAGTACTTC.

V is TRBV28 and J is TRBJ1-1, with D hard to call. CDR1 is MDHEN and CDR2 is SYDVKM in the germline V gene. Trimming took off 5 bases at V and 5 bases at J, with 9 bases between the two ends. This CDR3 has 12 amino acids. CDR3 amino acids: CASSVIGTEAFF. CDR3 in DNA: TGTGCCAGCAGTGTAATAGGTACTGAAGCTTTCTTT.

V is TRBV19 and J is TRBJ1-5; no definite D call. The V gene's germline CDR1 is LNHDA and CDR2 SQIVND (reference sequence). Trimming stripped 6 bases from V and 5 bases from J, with 14 bases between. CDR3 length: 14 amino acids. CDR3 loop: CASRRAEVHQPQHF. In DNA form, the CDR3 reads TGTGCCAGTAGGCGTGCTGAGGTCCATCAGCCCCAGCATTTT.

This sequence joins TRBV20-1 and TRBJ2-7; D is possibly TRBD1 (5 bases). The CDR3 contains 12 residues. The V gene's germline CDR1 is DFQATT and CDR2 SNEGSKA (reference sequence). The CDR3 DNA is TGCAGCCGACAGACGAGCTCCTACGAGCAGTACTTC. This gives the protein CSRQTSSYEQYF.

V is TRBV6-5 and J is TRBJ1-1; D is unresolved. Trimming left V 4 bases short and J 4 bases short, with 16 bases between. The CDR3 is made up of 15 amino acids. Germline values: CDR1 MNHEY, CDR2 SVGAGI. The DNA of the CDR3 is TGTGCCAGCAGTTCTCCAGGACGGCCGCTCACTGAAGCTTTCTTT. Protein sequence: CASSSPGRPLTEAFF.

The sample holds many counts of this clonotype. The chain links TRBV7-2 to TRBJ2-5, with D perhaps matching TRBD2 (6 bases). This CDR3 is built from 15 residues. V was clipped by 1 base and J by 2 bases, with 11 bases between them. The V gene's germline CDR1 is SGHTA and CDR2 FQGNSA. CDR3 in amino acids: CASSLVAGNQETQYF. The CDR3 DNA reads TGTGCCAGCAGCTTAGTTGCGGGGAATCAAGAGACCCAGTACTTC.

The J gene is TRBJ2-7, the V gene TRBV20-1; 10 bases match TRBD2. Germline values: CDR1 DFQATT, CDR2 SNEGSKA (reference sequence). The junction had 9 bases not matched to a gene; V was cut back by 5 bases and J by 5 bases. This CDR3 has 14 amino acids. The chain's CDR3 is CSAGGPAGGHEQYF. For the CDR3, the DNA is TGCAGTGCTGGAGGCCCAGCGGGGGGGCACGAGCAGTACTTC.

Remarks on this clonotype: One end of the junction fails to match germline, which may point to a read error. The chain employs TRBV7-9 and TRBJ1-1; perhaps TRBD1 as D (6 bases). Germline V gene sequence: CDR1 SEHNR, CDR2 FQNEAQ (reference sequence). This CDR3 is built from 15 residues. CDR3 coding DNA: TGTGCCAGCAGCTTACTTGGGCAGGGGAGGGCTGAAGCTTCCTTT. Its translation: CASSLLGQGRAEASF.

This clonotype was counted only a few times. The CDR3 reads CSARVNSGRSSYEQYF. DNA for the CDR3: TGCAGTGCTAGAGTCAATAGCGGGAGATCCTCCTACGAGCAGTACTTC. The rearrangement links TRBV20-1 to TRBJ2-7, with 9 positions matching TRBD2. The CDR3 extends over 16 amino acids. In germline, CDR1 is DFQATT, CDR2 SNEGSKA (reference sequence). The V segment lost 1 base and the J segment 0 bases; nucleotides outside the gene matches: 7.

This chain connects TRBV7-2 to TRBJ2-5, with unresolved D. Trimming removed 7 bases at V and 1 base at J, with 16 bases between. There are 15 residues in the CDR3. Germline-derived CDR1 and CDR2 are SGHTA and FQGNSA. The CDR3 DNA sequence: TGTGCCAGCACCCTTCCGGGCCCGACCCAAGAGACCCAGTACTTC. Translation gives CASTLPGPTQETQYF.

The V gene is TRBV5-1, the J gene TRBJ1-6; no clear D. This CDR3 comprises 14 residues. Per the germline V gene, CDR1 is SGHRS and CDR2 is YFSETQ. Trimming pared 3 bases from V and 8 bases from J, leaving 12 bases between. The CDR3 reads CASSSEGTDSPLHF. The CDR3 DNA sequence: TGCGCCAGCAGCTCGGAGGGAACAGATTCACCCCTCCACTTT.